This entry is about one T cell receptor (beta chain). This sample is drawn from a study of T cells in Graves' hyperthyroidism and ophthalmopathy. The CDR3 has 13 residues. V dropped 1 base and J dropped 3 bases, with 7 bases sitting between them. Germline assignment: CDR1 LGHNT and CDR2 FRNRAP. Amplification of TCR beta CDR3 regions was performed using RNA transcripts as template. The study used the HTBI primer set for a first-round RT-PCR of the TCR CDR3. TCRdb reprocessed the multiplex PCR reads via MiXCR and lists one record per CDR3 protein. Among 600,000 to 700,000 distinct CDR3 sequences listed, about 15% were seen once.

The source material was blood. The chain combines TRBV12-5 with TRBJ2-7; D is uncertain. The TCR sequence derives from a woman between 35 and 50 years old with Graves' ophthalmopathy. CDR3 sequence: CASGLGTNYEQYF. The CDR3 bases are TGTGCTAGTGGTTTGGGAACCAACTACGAGCAGTACTTC.